A single sample gave rise to the 5 T cell receptor beta chains below, sequenced in a study of cytomegalovirus exposure and HLA in healthy donors. Primers included in the PCR were 60 Vbeta and 13 Jbeta primers. Sequenced by immunoSEQ multiplex PCR; TCRdb stores in-frame clones only, minus some. The data show roughly 84,000 clones, around three fifths seen once. What was sequenced was PBMCs. These receptors all come from a woman between 40 and 55 years old in good health and CMV-seropositive.

The sample holds a few counts of this clone. The chain has TRBV9 and TRBJ1-3; D might be TRBD1 (6 bases). Trimming cost V 3 bases and J 0 bases, with 10 bases left between them. Germline V gene sequence: CDR1 SGDLS, CDR2 YYNGEE. The CDR3 runs 15 residues. CDR3 sequence (DNA): TGTGCCAGCAGCGCAGGGGCGAGCTCTGGAAACACCATATATTTT. Translated, it gives CASSAGASSGNTIYF.

This chain connects TRBV7-7 to TRBJ2-1; 10 nucleotides line up with TRBD1. Germline CDR1 and CDR2: SSHAT and FNYEAQ (reference sequence). J gave up 6 bases and V 3 bases, and 8 bases lay outside the gene matches. The CDR3 loop spans 16 amino acids. As DNA, the CDR3 is TGTGCCAGCAGCTTGGGGACAGGGGCCCTTAGCAATGAGCAGTTCTTC. Protein sequence: CASSLGTGALSNEQFF. The full variable domain, rest sourced from reference TRBV7-7 and TRBJ2-1, is GAGVSQSPRYKVTKRGQDVTLRCDPISSHATLYWYQQALGQGPEFLTYFNYEAQPDKSGLPSDRFSAERPEGSISTLTIQRTEQRDSAMYRCASSLGTGALSNEQFFGPGTRLTVL.

The rearrangement joins TRBV6-6 to TRBJ1-2, with 7 positions matching TRBD1. The CDR3 is made up of 14 amino acids. Germline V lookup: CDR1 MNHNY, CDR2 SVGAGI (reference sequence). Trimming took 2 bases from V and 5 from J; bases not matched to a gene: 5. This chain's CDR3 is CASSYRTGRYGYTF. CDR3 DNA: TGTGCCAGCAGTTACCGGACAGGTAGGTATGGCTACACCTTC.

The rearrangement joins TRBV7-2 to TRBJ1-1; D call uncertain. Per the germline V gene, CDR1 is SGHTA and CDR2 is FQGNSA. Trimming took off 2 bases at V and 2 bases at J, with 9 bases between the two ends. The CDR3 totals 14 residues. CDR3 coding DNA: TGTGCCAGCAGCTTAAGGCACAGTAACACTGAAGCTTTCTTT. Its protein product is CASSLRHSNTEAFF.

This chain joins TRBV27 and TRBJ2-1; 10 bases fit TRBD2. The CDR3 has 19 residues. J was trimmed by 4 bases and V by 4 bases; bases with no gene match: 16. Per the germline V gene, CDR1 is MNHEY and CDR2 is SMNVEV (reference sequence). CDR3 coding DNA: TGTGCCAGCAGTTCCACTTTAGTTAGCGGGAGGCTCGAATACAATGAGCAGTTCTTC. This gives the protein CASSSTLVSGRLEYNEQFF.